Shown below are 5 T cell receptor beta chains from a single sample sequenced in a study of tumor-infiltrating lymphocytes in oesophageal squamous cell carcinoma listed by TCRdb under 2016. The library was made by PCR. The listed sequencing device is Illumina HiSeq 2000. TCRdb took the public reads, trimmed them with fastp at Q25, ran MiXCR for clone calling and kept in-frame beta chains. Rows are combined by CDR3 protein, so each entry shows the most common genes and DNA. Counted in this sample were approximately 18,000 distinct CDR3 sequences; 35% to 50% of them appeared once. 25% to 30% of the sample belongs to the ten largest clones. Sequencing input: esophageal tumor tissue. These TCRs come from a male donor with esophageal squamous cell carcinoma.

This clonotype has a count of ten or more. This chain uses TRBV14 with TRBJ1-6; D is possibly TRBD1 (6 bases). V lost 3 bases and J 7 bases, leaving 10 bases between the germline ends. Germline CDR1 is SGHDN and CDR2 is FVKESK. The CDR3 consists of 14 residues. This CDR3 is CASSQDRMNSPLHF. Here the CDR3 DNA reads TGTGCCAGCAGCCAGGACAGAATGAATTCACCCCTCCACTTT.

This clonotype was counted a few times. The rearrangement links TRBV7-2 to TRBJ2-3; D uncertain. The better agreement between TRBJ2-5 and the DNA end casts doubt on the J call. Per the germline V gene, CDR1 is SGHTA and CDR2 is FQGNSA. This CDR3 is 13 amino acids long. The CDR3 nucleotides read TGTGCCAGCAGCTTATCTTGGGATGAGACCCAGTACTTC. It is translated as CASSLSWDETQYF.

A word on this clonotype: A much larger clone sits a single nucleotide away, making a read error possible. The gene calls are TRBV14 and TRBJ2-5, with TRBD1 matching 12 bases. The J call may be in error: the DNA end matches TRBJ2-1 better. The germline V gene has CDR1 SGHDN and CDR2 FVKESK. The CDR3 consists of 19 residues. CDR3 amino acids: CASSQELWDRGHLYNEQFF. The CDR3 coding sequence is TGTGCCAGCAGCCAAGAGCTGTGGGACAGGGGGCATCTATACAATGAGCAGTTCTTC.

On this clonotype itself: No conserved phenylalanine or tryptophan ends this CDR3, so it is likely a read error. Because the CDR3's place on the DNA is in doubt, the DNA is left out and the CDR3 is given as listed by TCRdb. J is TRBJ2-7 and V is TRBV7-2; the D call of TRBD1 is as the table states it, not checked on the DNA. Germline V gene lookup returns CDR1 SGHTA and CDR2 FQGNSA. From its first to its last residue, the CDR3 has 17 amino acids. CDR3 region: CASSLQQGGWSPLHFGN.

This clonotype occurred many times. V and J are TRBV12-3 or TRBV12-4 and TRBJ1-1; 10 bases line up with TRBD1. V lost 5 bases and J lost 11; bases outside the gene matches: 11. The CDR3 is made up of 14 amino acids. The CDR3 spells CASSPPTGGGSAFF. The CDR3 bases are TGTGCCAGCAGTCCCCCGACAGGGGGCGGGTCGGCTTTCTTT.